Shown below are 10 T cell receptor beta chains from a single sample sequenced in a study of blood T cell repertoires in COVID-19. Assay used: immunoSEQ multiplex PCR; TCRdb lists only in-frame clones, some missing. The sample consists of over 250,000 clones, approximately 92% of them appearing once. The sequencing input was peripheral blood. The origin of the receptors is a person in their late teens or twenties with COVID-19, enrolled during active disease.

The chain uses TRBV9 and TRBJ2-7; TRBD1 aligns across 9 bases. Germline trimming cut 0 bases from V and 0 bases from J; bases unmatched to any gene: 7. CDR3 length: 17 residues. CDR1 and CDR2 (germline): SGDLS, YYNGEE. CDR3 sequence reads: CASSVGGQGVGSYEQYF. CDR3 DNA sequence: TGTGCCAGCAGCGTAGGGGGACAGGGAGTGGGCTCCTACGAGCAGTACTTC.

The chain links TRBV15 to TRBJ2-1, with 9 bases that match TRBD1. J was trimmed by 9 bases and V by 5 bases; bases with no gene match: 11. In germline, CDR1 is LNHNV, CDR2 YYDKDF (reference sequence). The CDR3 loop spans 15 amino acids. The CDR3 is CATSGLPGQGIEQFF. The CDR3 DNA sequence: TGTGCCACCAGCGGGCTCCCGGGACAGGGAATTGAGCAGTTCTTC.

CDR3 DNA sequence: TGTGCCAGCAGCGTCCAGGGTTCTAGCTACACCTTC. Protein sequence: CASSVQGSSYTF. The chain is built from TRBV9 and TRBJ1-2; possible D gene TRBD1, 5 bases. The CDR3 totals 12 residues. CDR1 and CDR2 (germline): SGDLS, YYNGEE. V was shortened by 2 bases and J by 9 bases, with 11 bases between the two germline ends.

J is TRBJ1-1 and V is TRBV6-5; possibly TRBD1 for D (6 bases). V dropped 7 bases and J dropped 4 bases, with 13 bases sitting between them. Germline V gene data show CDR1 as MNHEY and CDR2 as SVGAGI. The CDR3 extends over 13 amino acids. Here the CDR3 reads CASNPEGGTEAFF. In DNA, the CDR3 is TGTGCCAGCAACCCAGAAGGGGGCACTGAAGCTTTCTTT.

J is TRBJ1-1 and V is TRBV29-1; TRBD1 is a possible D gene (5 bases). The CDR3 loop spans 19 amino acids. Trimming removed 6 bases at V and 0 bases at J, with 29 bases between. Germline lookup yields CDR1 SQVTM and CDR2 ANQGSEA. The CDR3 coding sequence is TGCAGCGTATCCCGGGACTCCTCCATAAGGTCCAACATGAACACTGAAGCTTTCTTT. Translated, it gives CSVSRDSSIRSNMNTEAFF.

The CDR3 loop is CASGLLGGVNEQFF. The CDR3 nucleotides are TGTGCTAGTGGTTTGCTGGGGGGGGTCAATGAGCAGTTCTTC. V usage is TRBV12-5 and J usage is TRBJ2-1; 7 nucleotides align to TRBD2. This CDR3 contains 14 residues. CDR1 and CDR2 (germline): LGHNT, FRNRAP. V lost 2 bases and J lost 6; bases outside the gene matches: 4.

This chain uses TRBV10-3 with TRBJ1-2; the D is unclear. Trimming stripped 9 bases from V and 4 bases from J, with 15 bases between. CDR1 and CDR2 (germline): ENHRY, SYGVKD. The CDR3 sequence is 13 residues long. For the CDR3, the DNA is TGTGCCATACCAGGAGGGAGGCCCTATGGCTACACCTTC. Translation: CAIPGGRPYGYTF.

The J gene is TRBJ2-3, the V gene TRBV7-8; D possibly corresponds to TRBD2 (6 bases). Trimming left V 5 bases short and J 7 bases short, with 16 bases between. Germline V gene data show CDR1 as SGHVS and CDR2 as FQNEAQ. The CDR3 consists of 14 residues. The CDR3 DNA is TGTGCCAGCAGCCCGCGGGACTCCTTTTATACGCAGTATTTT. This gives the protein CASSPRDSFYTQYF.

CDR3 in amino acids: CATEGTGSNQPQHF. The DNA for the CDR3 is TGTGCCACCGAAGGCACGGGTAGCAATCAGCCCCAGCATTTT. The V call is TRBV24-1, the J call TRBJ1-5; D gene ambiguous. The CDR3 covers 14 residues. Trimming removed 9 bases from V and 0 bases from J, with 11 bases in between. Germline V gene data show CDR1 as KGHDR and CDR2 as SFDVKD.

This clone showed up just a few times. The chain uses TRBV7-2 and TRBJ2-3; the D gene is possibly TRBD1 (7 bases). This CDR3 comprises 16 residues. Per the germline V gene, CDR1 is SGHTA and CDR2 is FQGNSA. V was shortened by 1 base and J by 8 bases, with 19 bases between the two germline ends. The chain's CDR3 is CASSLVSGRQGGTQYF. The CDR3 nucleotides read TGTGCCAGCAGCTTAGTATCCGGGCGACAGGGAGGTACGCAGTATTTT.